This T cell receptor (beta chain) was obtained from a study of blood T cell repertoires in COVID-19. Some clones are missing from TCRdb's copy, which holds only in-frame ones; the method was immunoSEQ multiplex PCR. The table records roughly 45,000 clones, approximately 91% of them present only once. The TCR sequence derives from a human donor in a cohort sampled during active COVID-19. The sequenced sample was peripheral blood.

CDR3 sequence (DNA): TGTGCCAGCAGTTTCCAGGGGCTCGGGCCCCAGCATTTT. Its protein is CASSFQGLGPQHF. The V gene is TRBV12-3 or TRBV12-4, the J gene TRBJ1-5; maybe TRBD1 (6 bases). Deletions cut 3 bases from V and 9 bases from J, with 12 bases between. The CDR3 covers 13 residues.